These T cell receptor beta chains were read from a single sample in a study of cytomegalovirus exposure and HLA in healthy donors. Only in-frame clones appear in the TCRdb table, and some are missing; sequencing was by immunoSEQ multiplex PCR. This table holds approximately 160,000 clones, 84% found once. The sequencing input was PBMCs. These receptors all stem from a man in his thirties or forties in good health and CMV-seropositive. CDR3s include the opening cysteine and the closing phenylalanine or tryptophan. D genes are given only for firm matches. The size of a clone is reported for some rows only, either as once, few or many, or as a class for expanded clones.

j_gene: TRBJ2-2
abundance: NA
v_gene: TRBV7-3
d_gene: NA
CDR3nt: TGTGCCAGCAGCAGAGATCCGTTATCGAACACCGGGGAGCTGTTTTTT
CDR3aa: CASSRDPLSNTGELFF

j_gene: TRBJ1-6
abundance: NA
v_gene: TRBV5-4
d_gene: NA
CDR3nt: TGTGCCAGCAGTCCCGGGACATCCGAGTATTCACCCCTCCACTTT
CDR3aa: CASSPGTSEYSPLHF

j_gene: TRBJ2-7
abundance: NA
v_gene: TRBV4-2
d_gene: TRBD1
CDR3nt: TGTGCCAGCAGCCAGGGGGTATTAGGACAGGGCTACGAGCAGTACTTC
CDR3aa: CASSQGVLGQGYEQYF

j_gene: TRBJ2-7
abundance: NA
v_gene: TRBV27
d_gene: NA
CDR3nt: TGTGCCAGCAGTTTATCTCCCCCCGACAGTTCCTACGAGCAGTACTTC
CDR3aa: CASSLSPPDSSYEQYF

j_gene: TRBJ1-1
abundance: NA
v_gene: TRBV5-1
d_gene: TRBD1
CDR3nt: TGCGCCAGCAGCACGCGACAGGGTAAGGCCACTGAAGCTTTCTTT
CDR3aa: CASSTRQGKATEAFF

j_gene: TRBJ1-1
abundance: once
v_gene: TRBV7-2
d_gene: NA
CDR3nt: TGTGCCAGCAGCATAGGACACAACACTGAAGCTTTCTTT
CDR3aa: CASSIGHNTEAFF

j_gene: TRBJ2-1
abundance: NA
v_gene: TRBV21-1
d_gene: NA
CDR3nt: TGTGCCAGCCCCCTTGTGACTAGCGGCCCTTGGTACAATGAGCAGTTCTTC
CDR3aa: CASPLVTSGPWYNEQFF

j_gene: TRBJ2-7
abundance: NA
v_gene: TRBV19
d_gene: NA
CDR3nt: TGTGCCAGCTCCAGTATAGGGAGCTCCTACGAGCAGTACTTC
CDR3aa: CASSSIGSSYEQYF

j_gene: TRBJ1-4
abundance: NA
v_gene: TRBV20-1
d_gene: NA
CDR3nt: TGCAGTGCTAGACGTAATGAAAAACTGTTTTTT
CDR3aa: CSARRNEKLFF

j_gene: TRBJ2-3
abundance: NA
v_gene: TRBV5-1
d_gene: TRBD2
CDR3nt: TGCGCCAGCAGCTTGGGCCTAGCGGGAGGAGATACGCAGTATTTT
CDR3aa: CASSLGLAGGDTQYF

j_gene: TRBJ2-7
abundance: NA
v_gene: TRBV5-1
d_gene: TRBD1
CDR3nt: TGCGCCAGCTCCCCAGGAGACAGGGGGAACGAGCAGTACTTC
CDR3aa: CASSPGDRGNEQYF

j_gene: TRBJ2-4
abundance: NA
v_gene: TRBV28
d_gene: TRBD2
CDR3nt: TGTGCCAGCAGTTTTAGCCTAGCGGAAAACATTCAGTACTTC
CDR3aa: CASSFSLAENIQYF

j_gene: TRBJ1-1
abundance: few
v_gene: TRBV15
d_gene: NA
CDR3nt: TGTGCCACCAGCGCGAGGCGGAGCACTGAAGCTTTCTTT
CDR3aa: CATSARRSTEAFF

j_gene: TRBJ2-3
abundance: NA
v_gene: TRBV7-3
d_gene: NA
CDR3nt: TGTGCCAGCAGCCCTGGAGGGGCTGGTGATACGCAGTATTTT
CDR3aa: CASSPGGAGDTQYF

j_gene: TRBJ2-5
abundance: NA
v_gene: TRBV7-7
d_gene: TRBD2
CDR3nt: TGTGCTAGCAGCTTGACTAGCGGGAGGGGAGAGACCCAGTACTTC
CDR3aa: CASSLTSGRGETQYF

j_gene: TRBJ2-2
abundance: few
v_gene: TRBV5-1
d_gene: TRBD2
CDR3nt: TGCGCCAGCACCGAGAGCGGGAGGGCGGACACCGGGGAGCTGTTTTTT
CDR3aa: CASTESGRADTGELFF

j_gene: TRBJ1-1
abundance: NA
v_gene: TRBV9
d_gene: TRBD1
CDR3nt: TGTGCCAGCAGCCCCCGGACAGGGGGCGGGAACACTGAAGCTTTCTTT
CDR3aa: CASSPRTGGGNTEAFF

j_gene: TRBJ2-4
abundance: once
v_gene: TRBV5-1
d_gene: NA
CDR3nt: TGCGCCAGCAGCCCCGGGACAACTAAAAACATTCAGTACTTC
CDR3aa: CASSPGTTKNIQYF

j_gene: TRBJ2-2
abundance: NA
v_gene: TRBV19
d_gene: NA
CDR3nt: TGTGCCAGTAGGAGCCGGGTCCATCTATTCACCGGGGAGCTGTTTTTT
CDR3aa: CASRSRVHLFTGELFF

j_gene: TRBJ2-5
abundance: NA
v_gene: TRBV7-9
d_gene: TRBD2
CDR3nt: TGTGCCAGCAGCTGGGTGACTAGCGGGGAAGAGACCCAGTACTTC
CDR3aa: CASSWVTSGEETQYF

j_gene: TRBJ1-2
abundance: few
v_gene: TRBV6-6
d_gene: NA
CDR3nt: TGTGCCAGCAGCCAGGTCCGAGGGGGCTACACCTTC
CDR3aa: CASSQVRGGYTF

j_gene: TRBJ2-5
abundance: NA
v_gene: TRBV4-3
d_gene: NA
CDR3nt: TGCGCCAGCAGCCAAGCTAGGCGGGGCCCAGAGACCCAGTACTTC
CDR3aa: CASSQARRGPETQYF

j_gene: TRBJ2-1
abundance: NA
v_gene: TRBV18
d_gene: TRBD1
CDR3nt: TGTGCCAGCTCACCTGGGACAGTAGGTTTGCACAATGAGCAGTTCTTC
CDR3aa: CASSPGTVGLHNEQFF

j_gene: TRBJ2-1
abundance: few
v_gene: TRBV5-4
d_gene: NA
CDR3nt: TGTGCCAGCAGCATTCCAACCAGAAATGAGCAGTTCTTC
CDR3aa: CASSIPTRNEQFF